This T cell receptor (delta chain) came from a study of Vδ1+ human thymocytes. Points from the study as a whole: Despite high sort purity, about 20% of thymic T cell receptor delta sequences were Vdelta2. Thymic TRG and TRD repertoires appeared highly polyclonal.

Sequences come from RNA converted to cDNA by reverse transcription. Multiplex PCR used pooled V-gene forward primers and a constant-region reverse primer to amplify CDR3s. TCRdb processed the multiplex PCR reads again with the CATT caller. The sample holds roughly 50,000 delta-chain clones, about 16% seen once. Notes on this clone: Its antigen is not identified.

Trimming took 5 bases from V and 6 from J, leaving 13 bases between them. Germline CDR1 is TSWWSYY and CDR2 is QGS. This CDR3 contains 13 residues. The chain recombines TRDV1 with TRDJ1; D is unresolved. The origin of this receptor is a boy less than two years old who had congenital heart surgery. Sequencing input: Vdelta1+ gamma-delta thymocytes from the thymus. Noted subset: FACS-sorted CD3+ TCRalphabeta- TCRVdelta1+ TCRVdelta2- thymocytes. CDR3 DNA: TGTGCTCTTGGGTATTCGCTGCCGTATAAACTCATCTTT. The encoded protein is CALGYSLPYKLIF.